A selection of T cell receptor beta chains follows, all from one sample in a study of human T cells and chemical hapten exposure. TCRdb processed the RACE reads anew with MiXCR; each CDR3 protein has one entry. The table includes roughly 70,000 distinct CDR3 sequences, around 9.5% detected once. This specimen consisted of whole blood, obtained in connection with sensitization to the hapten diphenylcyclopropenone (DPC). These receptor sequences come from a middle-aged woman with alopecia areata. Some clones in this sample may be carry-over from other donors' samples. The CDR3 runs from the conserved cysteine through the conserved F or W. D genes are given only for firm matches. A row's size may be missing; if present it is once, few, many or a size class.

d_gene	j_gene	abundance	v_gene	CDR3nt	CDR3aa
-	TRBJ2-5	few	TRBV7-2	TGTGCCAGCAGTCCCCCAGGGGTCCAAGAGACCCAGTACTTC	CASSPPGVQETQYF
-	TRBJ2-7	many	TRBV5-8	TGTGCCAGCAGCCCTGCGGGGCAGGGGAAGTACGAGCAGTACTTC	CASSPAGQGKYEQYF
TRBD1	TRBJ1-2	-	TRBV13	TGTGCCAGCGGGACAGACACTAACTATGGCTACACCTTC	CASGTDTNYGYTF
-	TRBJ1-1	many	TRBV11-3	TGTGCCAGCAGCTTAGGCTCCGGGGTAGGAATGAACACTGAAGCTTTCTTT	CASSLGSGVGMNTEAFF
-	TRBJ1-1	many	TRBV11-2	TGTGCCAGCAGCTTAGGGGGGGCGCTTACTGAAGCTTTCTTT	CASSLGGALTEAFF
-	TRBJ2-7	many	TRBV4-3	TGCGCCAGCAGCCAGGGCAGGACCGGAGGGTACGAGCAGTACTTC	CASSQGRTGGYEQYF
-	TRBJ1-2	few	TRBV2	TGTGCCAGCAGATACGGGACGGGTGGCTACACCTTC	CASRYGTGGYTF
-	TRBJ1-2	many	TRBV5-4	TGTGCCAGCAGCTGGTGGGGCCAAGGGATCTATGGCTACACCTTC	CASSWWGQGIYGYTF
-	TRBJ1-3	many	TRBV3-1	TGTGCCAGCAGCCCCACTGGGTCCCTCTGGGGAAACACCATATATTTT	CASSPTGSLWGNTIYF
-	TRBJ2-7	-	TRBV28	TGTGCCAGCAGTTTATCTCGGAGGGGCGACGAGCAGTACTTC	CASSLSRRGDEQYF
-	TRBJ1-1	many	TRBV6-2/TRBV6-3	TGTGCCAGCAACGAGGGTTTCACTGAAGCTTTCTTT	CASNEGFTEAFF
-	TRBJ1-2	-	TRBV2	TGTGCCAGCCCCGAGGAGCAGGAAGTTAGCTATGGCTACACCTTC	CASPEEQEVSYGYTF
-	TRBJ1-1	few	TRBV6-5	TGTGCCAGCAGTTACTCGAGAACGGCGGCGATGGTCACTGAAGCTTTCTTT	CASSYSRTAAMVTEAFF
TRBD1	TRBJ1-6	many	TRBV7-2	TGTGCCAGCAGCCCGGATCGGACAGGGAGGACCTATAATTCACCCCTCCACTTT	CASSPDRTGRTYNSPLHF
-	TRBJ1-2	many	TRBV25-1	TGTGCCAGCAGTGACCCGGGGGGGGCTTCTGCTAACTATGGCTACACCTTC	CASSDPGGASANYGYTF
TRBD2	TRBJ2-1	many	TRBV7-2	TGTGCCAGCAGCCCCCCCGGGGGGTATCGCGATGAGCAGTTCTTC	CASSPPGGYRDEQFF
TRBD1	TRBJ1-1	few	TRBV7-9	TGTGCCAGCAGCTTCAGGGGGCGGGACACTGAAGCTTTCTTT	CASSFRGRDTEAFF
TRBD2	TRBJ2-1	many	TRBV3-1	TGTGCCAGCAGCCCAGAACTAGCGGGGGGGATCAATGAGCAGTTCTTC	CASSPELAGGINEQFF
TRBD1	TRBJ2-2	few	TRBV12-3/TRBV12-4	TGTGCCAGCAGTTTCCCAGGGGGCAGCGGGGAGCTGTTTTTT	CASSFPGGSGELFF
TRBD1	TRBJ1-2	many	TRBV5-4	TGTGCCAGCAGCTCGGGCACCCTAGGACAGGACTATGGCTACACCTTC	CASSSGTLGQDYGYTF
TRBD2	TRBJ2-5	many	TRBV6-5	TGTGCCAGCAGTTACCAACCTAGCGGGGGCCATGAAGAAGAGACCCAGTACTTC	CASSYQPSGGHEEETQYF
-	TRBJ1-4	-	TRBV14	TGTGCCAGCAGCCAACGTTACAGTTACCATGAAAAACTGTTTTTT	CASSQRYSYHEKLFF
-	TRBJ2-7	many	TRBV28	TGTGCCAGCCATTCGCCCGGACGGCTATCCGGCGGAGAGCAGTACTTC	CASHSPGRLSGGEQYF
TRBD2	TRBJ2-1	-	TRBV9	TGTGCCAGCAGCCCTGGACTAGCGGGTTTAAATGAGCAGTTCTTC	CASSPGLAGLNEQFF
TRBD1	TRBJ2-7	-	TRBV6-5	TGTGCCAGCAGTTACTCGGGGACAGGGGACGAGCAGTACTTC	CASSYSGTGDEQYF
-	TRBJ1-2	many	TRBV7-2	TGTGCCAGCAGCTCCAGGGATACGAGGCTTGGCTACACCTTC	CASSSRDTRLGYTF
-	TRBJ2-6	few	TRBV4-2	TGTGCCAGCAGCCAAGAGGCAGCTAACTCTGGGGCCAACGGCCTGACTTTC	CASSQEAANSGANGLTF
-	TRBJ2-7	many	TRBV25-1	TGTGCCAGCAGGCCAACAGGGCTTAGCTCCTACGAGCAGTACTTC	CASRPTGLSSYEQYF
-	TRBJ1-2	many	TRBV4-3	TGCGCCAGCAGCCAAGAAACAGGGCAGCGCTACACCTTC	CASSQETGQRYTF
TRBD2	TRBJ2-3	-	TRBV12-3/TRBV12-4	TGTGCCAGCAGCGTACTAGCGGGGGGGCCGGATGGCACAGATACGCAGTATTTT	CASSVLAGGPDGTDTQYF
TRBD1	TRBJ2-3	many	TRBV2	TGTGCCAGCATCCAACCGGGACAGGGGTCGGGTGATACGCAGTATTTT	CASIQPGQGSGDTQYF
-	TRBJ1-6	many	TRBV2	TGTGCCAGCAGTGAATCGGGCTTTGGGAGTTCACCCCTCCACTTT	CASSESGFGSSPLHF
-	TRBJ2-5	many	TRBV29-1	TGCAGCGTTGAAATAGGGATACGACAGACCCAGTACTTC	CSVEIGIRQTQYF
-	TRBJ2-3	few	TRBV18	TGTGCCAGCTCACCCCTCCAAGAGGATACGCAGTATTTT	CASSPLQEDTQYF
TRBD1	TRBJ2-7	many	TRBV4-3	TGCGCCAGCAGCCCGGGGACAGGAACCGAGCAGTACTTC	CASSPGTGTEQYF
TRBD1	TRBJ2-7	many	TRBV7-2	TGTGCCAGCAGCCCACAGACAGGGGCTTACTACGAGCAGTACTTC	CASSPQTGAYYEQYF
-	TRBJ2-7	few	TRBV7-9	TGTGCCAGCAGCCTCCGCCCCGGCGAGCAGTACTTC	CASSLRPGEQYF
TRBD1	TRBJ1-6	-	TRBV7-2	TGTGCCAGCAGTTCTGCTGGGACAGCAAATTCACCCCTCCACTTT	CASSSAGTANSPLHF
-	TRBJ2-5	many	TRBV2	TGTGCCAGCAGCCAAGGGGACAACCAAGAGACCCAGTACTTC	CASSQGDNQETQYF
-	TRBJ2-3	once	TRBV9	TGTGCCAGCAGCGTAGCACTTAGCACAGATACGCAGTATTTT	CASSVALSTDTQYF
-	TRBJ2-7	-	TRBV7-9	TGTGCCAGCAGCTTCGAGGGGGTCACCTACGAGCAGTACTTC	CASSFEGVTYEQYF
-	TRBJ2-7	once	TRBV28	TGTGCCAGCACTCGCGGGGGCGTTACCTACGAGCAGTACTTC	CASTRGGVTYEQYF
-	TRBJ2-4	-	TRBV5-1	TGCGCCAGCAGCTTTTTCAGGGAAGCCAAAAACATTCAGTACTTC	CASSFFREAKNIQYF
TRBD1	TRBJ2-6	few	TRBV7-6	TGTGCCAGCAGCCGAGGGACAGGTACCGGGGCCAACGTCCTGACTTTC	CASSRGTGTGANVLTF
TRBD2	TRBJ2-3	many	TRBV28	TGTGCCAGCAGTTCAGGGGTAGCGGGGAACACAGATACGCAGTATTTT	CASSSGVAGNTDTQYF
-	TRBJ2-4	-	TRBV6-6	TGTGCCAGCAGTTACCGCCTAACGGTAGAAAACATTCAGTACTTC	CASSYRLTVENIQYF
-	TRBJ1-1	many	TRBV11-2	TGTGCCAGCAGCTTACGGTCAGGACTGAACACTGAAGCTTTTTTT	CASSLRSGLNTEAFF